This T cell receptor (beta chain) originates from a study of PD-1 blockade in classical Hodgkin lymphoma. For this clone: Its antigen is currently unknown.

Study-wide points: CD4+ TCR diversity rose significantly by C4D1, and CD8+ TCR diversity did not.

Time point given: cycle 4 day 1 (C4D1), after six to seven weeks of nivolumab. Every patient experienced relapse after autologous stem cell transplantation, and brentuximab vedotin exposure varied. Clones were read by immunoSEQ multiplex PCR, and TCRdb kept only the in-frame ones, dropping some. The table lists some 90,000 clones, 75% to 85% of them singletons. There are 16 residues in the CDR3. CDR1 is MDHEN and CDR2 is SYDVKM in the germline V gene. V shed 4 bases, J shed 7 bases, and the junction held 11 bases outside the gene matches. The starting material was peripheral blood mononuclear cells (PBMCs), obtained before the fourth cycle of nivolumab. This sequence originates from a human donor with classical Hodgkin lymphoma. The rearrangement joins TRBV28 to TRBJ1-4; 8 nucleotides match TRBD1. The CDR3: CASSSVQGAGSEKLFF. DNA for the CDR3: TGTGCCAGCAGTTCAGTCCAGGGGGCAGGGAGTGAAAAACTGTTTTTT.